The source of this T cell receptor beta chain is a study of spatial heterogeneity in lung cancer. Study summary: The study consistently detected more beta-chain than alpha-chain sequences. Study results and caveats: Tumor TCRs that were ubiquitous and expanded showed up in blood more at resection than follow-up.

Time point specified: sample taken at primary tumor resection. Whole RNA came from tumor, nontumor lung or frozen PBMC and was sequenced without being sorted. A total of some 70 untreated early-stage non-small cell lung cancer patients served as donors. Individual TCR cDNA molecules each bore their own unique molecular identifier. TCRdb analysed the 5' RACE reads with MiXCR anew, one entry per CDR3 protein. Of 7,000 to 8,000 distinct CDR3 sequences listed, 5.5% to 7.5% are singletons. Germline CDR1 LNHNV, CDR2 YYDKDF (reference sequence). V dropped 3 bases and J dropped 2 bases, with 17 bases sitting between them. The CDR3 contains 17 residues. There are many counts of this clonotype. Its antigen is not identified. In a library made to pick up alpha chains, this beta chain is a stray read with a size that means little.

The sequencing used PBMCs, collected at surgery. The gene calls are TRBV15 and TRBJ1-3; D is uncertain. The sequence was collected from a male donor with early-stage non-small cell lung cancer. The CDR3 DNA follows: TGTGCCACCAGCAGGTCGGGCACAACCATTCCTGGAAACACCATATATTTT. Protein: CATSRSGTTIPGNTIYF.